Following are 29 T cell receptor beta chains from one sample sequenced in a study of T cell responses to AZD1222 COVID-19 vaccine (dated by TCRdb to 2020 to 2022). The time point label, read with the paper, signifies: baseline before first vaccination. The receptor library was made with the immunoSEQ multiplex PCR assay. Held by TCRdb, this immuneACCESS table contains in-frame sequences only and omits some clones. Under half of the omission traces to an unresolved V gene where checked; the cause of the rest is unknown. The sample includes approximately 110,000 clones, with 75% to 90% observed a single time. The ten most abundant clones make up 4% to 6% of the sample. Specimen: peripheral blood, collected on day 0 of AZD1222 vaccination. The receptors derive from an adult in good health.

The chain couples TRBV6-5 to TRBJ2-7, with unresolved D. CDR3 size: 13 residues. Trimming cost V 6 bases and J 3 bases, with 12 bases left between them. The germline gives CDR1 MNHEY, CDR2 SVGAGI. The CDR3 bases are TGTGCCAGCAGAGGACCTATCAACTACGAGCAGTACTTC. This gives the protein CASRGPINYEQYF.

This chain's CDR3 is CAWSTGVVSSGNTIYF. The CDR3 nucleotides are TGTGCCTGGAGTACTGGCGTGGTTAGCTCTGGAAACACCATATATTTT. This chain joins TRBV30 and TRBJ1-3; no definite D call. Germline assignment: CDR1 GTSNPN and CDR2 SVGIG (reference sequence). The V end lost 2 bases, the J end lost 0 bases, and 14 bases lay between the germline ends. The CDR3 totals 16 residues.

CDR3 DNA sequence: TGTGCCAGCAGCCAAGGCGGACACTCAAGGGCCCTCTATAGCAATCAGCCCCAGCATTTT. Translation: CASSQGGHSRALYSNQPQHF. The J gene is TRBJ1-5, the V gene TRBV3-1 (or the pseudogene TRBV3-2); tentative D call: TRBD1 (5 bases). Germline V gene lookup returns CDR1 LGHDT and CDR2 YNNKEL (reference sequence). The CDR3 has 20 residues. Trimming took 1 base from V and 0 from J, leaving 22 bases between them.

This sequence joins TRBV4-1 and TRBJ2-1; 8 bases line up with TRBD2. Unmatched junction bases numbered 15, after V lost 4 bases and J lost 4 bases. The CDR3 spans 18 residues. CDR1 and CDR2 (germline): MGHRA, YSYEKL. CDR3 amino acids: CASSPLGASGGLYNEQFF. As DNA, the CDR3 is TGCGCCAGCAGCCCCCTGGGGGCGAGCGGGGGCCTTTACAATGAGCAGTTCTTC.

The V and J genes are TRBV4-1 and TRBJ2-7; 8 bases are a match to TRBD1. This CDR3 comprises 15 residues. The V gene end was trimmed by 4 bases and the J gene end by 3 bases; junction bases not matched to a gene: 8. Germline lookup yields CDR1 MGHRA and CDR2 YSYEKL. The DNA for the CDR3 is TGCGCCAGCAGCCGCGCCGGGACAGGTTTCTACGAGCAGTACTTC. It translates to CASSRAGTGFYEQYF.

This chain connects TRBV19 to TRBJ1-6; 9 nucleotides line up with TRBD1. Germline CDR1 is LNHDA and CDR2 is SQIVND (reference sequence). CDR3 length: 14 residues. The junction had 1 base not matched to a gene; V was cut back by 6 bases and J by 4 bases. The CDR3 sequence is CASRDRGYNSPLHF. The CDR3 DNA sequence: TGTGCCAGTAGGGACAGGGGTTATAATTCACCCCTCCACTTT.

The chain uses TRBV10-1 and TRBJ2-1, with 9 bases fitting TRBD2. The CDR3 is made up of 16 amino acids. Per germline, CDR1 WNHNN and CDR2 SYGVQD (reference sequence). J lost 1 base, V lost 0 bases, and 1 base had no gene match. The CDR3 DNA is TGCGCCAGCAGTGAGTCCAGCGGGGGGTCCTACAATGAGCAGTTCTTC. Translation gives CASSESSGGSYNEQFF.

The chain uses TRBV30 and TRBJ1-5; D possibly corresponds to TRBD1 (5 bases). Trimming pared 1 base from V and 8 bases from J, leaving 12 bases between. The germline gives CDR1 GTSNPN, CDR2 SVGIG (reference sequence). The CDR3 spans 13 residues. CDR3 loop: CAWSGAGSKPQHF. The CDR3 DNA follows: TGTGCCTGGAGTGGGGCAGGGTCGAAGCCCCAGCATTTT.

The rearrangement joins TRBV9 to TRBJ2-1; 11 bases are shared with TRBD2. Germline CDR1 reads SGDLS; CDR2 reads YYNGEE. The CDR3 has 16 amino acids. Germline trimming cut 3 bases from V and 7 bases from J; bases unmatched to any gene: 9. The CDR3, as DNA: TGTGCCAGCAGCGCGACTAGCGGGAAGGGTTTTAATGAGCAGTTCTTC. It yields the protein CASSATSGKGFNEQFF.

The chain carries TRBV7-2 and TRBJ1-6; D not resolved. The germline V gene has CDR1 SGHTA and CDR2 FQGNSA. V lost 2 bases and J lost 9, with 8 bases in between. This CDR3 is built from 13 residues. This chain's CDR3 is CASSLSSSSPLHF. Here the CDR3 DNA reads TGTGCCAGCAGCTTAAGTTCCAGTTCACCCCTCCACTTT.

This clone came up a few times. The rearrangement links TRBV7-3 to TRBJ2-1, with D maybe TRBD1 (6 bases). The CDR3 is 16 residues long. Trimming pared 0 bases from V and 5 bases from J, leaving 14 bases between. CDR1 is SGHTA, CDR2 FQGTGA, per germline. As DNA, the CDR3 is TGTGCCAGCAGCTTAACGGTGCCAGGGGCTAACAATGAGCAGTTCTTC. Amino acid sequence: CASSLTVPGANNEQFF.

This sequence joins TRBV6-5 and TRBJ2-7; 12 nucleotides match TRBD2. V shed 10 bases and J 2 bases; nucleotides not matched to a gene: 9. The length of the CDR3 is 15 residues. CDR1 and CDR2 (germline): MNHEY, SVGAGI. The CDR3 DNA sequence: TGTGCCACTCAGACTAGCGGGGGTTCTACCTACGAGCAGTACTTC. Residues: CATQTSGGSTYEQYF.

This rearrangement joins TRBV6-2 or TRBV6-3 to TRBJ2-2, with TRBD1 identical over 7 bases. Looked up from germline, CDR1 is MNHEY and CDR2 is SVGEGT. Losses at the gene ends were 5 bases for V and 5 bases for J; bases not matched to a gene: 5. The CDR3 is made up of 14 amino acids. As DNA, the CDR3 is TGTGCCAGCAGTAGACAGGGTGGGACCGGGGAGCTGTTTTTT. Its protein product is CASSRQGGTGELFF.

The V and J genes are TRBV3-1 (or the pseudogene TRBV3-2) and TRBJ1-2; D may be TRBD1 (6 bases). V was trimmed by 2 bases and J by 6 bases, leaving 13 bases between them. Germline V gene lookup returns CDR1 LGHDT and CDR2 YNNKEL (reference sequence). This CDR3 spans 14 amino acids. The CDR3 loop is CASSQLDTGNGYTF. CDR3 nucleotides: TGTGCCAGCAGCCAACTTGATACAGGGAATGGCTACACCTTC.

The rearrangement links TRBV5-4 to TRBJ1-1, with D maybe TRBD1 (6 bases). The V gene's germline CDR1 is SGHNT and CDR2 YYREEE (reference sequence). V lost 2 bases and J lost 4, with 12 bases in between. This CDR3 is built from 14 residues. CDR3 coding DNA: TGTGCCAGCAGCTTAGAACAGGGTAGCACTGAAGCTTTCTTT. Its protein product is CASSLEQGSTEAFF.

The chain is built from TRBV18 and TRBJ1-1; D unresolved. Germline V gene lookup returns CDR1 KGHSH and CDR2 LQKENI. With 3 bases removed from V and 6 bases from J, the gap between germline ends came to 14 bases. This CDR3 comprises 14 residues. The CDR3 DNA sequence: TGTGCCAGCTCACCGGAGCAGCCCAAGGCTGAAGCTTTCTTT. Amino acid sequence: CASSPEQPKAEAFF. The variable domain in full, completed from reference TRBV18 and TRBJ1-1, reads NAGVMQNPRHLVRRRGQEARLRCSPMKGHSHVYWYRQLPEEGLKFMVYLQKENIIDESGMPKERFSAEFPKEGPSILRIQQVVRGDSAAYFCASSPEQPKAEAFFGQGTRLTVV.

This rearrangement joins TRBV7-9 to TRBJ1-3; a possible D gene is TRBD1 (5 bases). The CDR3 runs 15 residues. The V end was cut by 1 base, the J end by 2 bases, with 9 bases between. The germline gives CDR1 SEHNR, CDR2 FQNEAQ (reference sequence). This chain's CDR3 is CASSLDRNPGNTIYF. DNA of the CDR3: TGTGCCAGCAGCTTAGACAGGAACCCTGGAAACACCATATATTTT.

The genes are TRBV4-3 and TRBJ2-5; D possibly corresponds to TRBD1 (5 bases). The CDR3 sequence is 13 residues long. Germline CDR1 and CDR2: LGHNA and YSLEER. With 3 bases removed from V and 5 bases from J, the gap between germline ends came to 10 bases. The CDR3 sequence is CASSHRGPETQYF. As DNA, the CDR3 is TGCGCCAGCAGCCATAGGGGCCCCGAGACCCAGTACTTC.

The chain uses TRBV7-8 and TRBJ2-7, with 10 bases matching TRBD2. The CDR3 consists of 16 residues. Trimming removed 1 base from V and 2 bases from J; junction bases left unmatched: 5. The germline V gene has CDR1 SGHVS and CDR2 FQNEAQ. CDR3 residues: CASSLEALAGAYEQYF. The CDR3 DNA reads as TGTGCCAGCAGCTTAGAGGCGCTAGCGGGGGCCTACGAGCAGTACTTC. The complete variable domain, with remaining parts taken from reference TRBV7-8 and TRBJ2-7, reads GAGVSQSPRYKVAKRGQDVALRCDPISGHVSLFWYQQALGQGPEFLTYFQNEAQLDKSGLPSDRFFAERPEGSVSTLKIQRTQQEDSAVYLCASSLEALAGAYEQYFGPGTRLTVT.

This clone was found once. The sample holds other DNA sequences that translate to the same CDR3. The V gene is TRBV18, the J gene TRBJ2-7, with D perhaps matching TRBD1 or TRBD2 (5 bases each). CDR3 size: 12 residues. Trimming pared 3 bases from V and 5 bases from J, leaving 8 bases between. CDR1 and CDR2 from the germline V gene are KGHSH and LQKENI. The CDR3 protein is CASSPRDDEQYF. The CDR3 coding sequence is TGTGCCAGCTCACCCCGGGACGACGAGCAGTACTTC.

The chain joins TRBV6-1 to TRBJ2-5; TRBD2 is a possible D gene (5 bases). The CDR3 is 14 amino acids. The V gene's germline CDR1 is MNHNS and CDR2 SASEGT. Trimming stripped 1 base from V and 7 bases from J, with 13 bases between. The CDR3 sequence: CASSEDGPGGTQYF. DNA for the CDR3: TGTGCCAGCAGTGAAGATGGCCCCGGAGGGACCCAGTACTTC.

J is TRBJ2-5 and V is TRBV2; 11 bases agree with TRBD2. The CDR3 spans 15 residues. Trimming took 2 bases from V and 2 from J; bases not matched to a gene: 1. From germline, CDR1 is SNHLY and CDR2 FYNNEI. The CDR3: CASSEWTSGQETQYF. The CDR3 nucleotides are TGTGCCAGCAGTGAATGGACTAGCGGGCAAGAGACCCAGTACTTC.

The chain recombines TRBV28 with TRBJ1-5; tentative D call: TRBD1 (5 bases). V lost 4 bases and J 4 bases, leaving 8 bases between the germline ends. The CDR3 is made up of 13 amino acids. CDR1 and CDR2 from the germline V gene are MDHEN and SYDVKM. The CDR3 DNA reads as TGTGCCAGCAGTTGGGACGGAAATCAGCCCCAGCATTTT. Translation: CASSWDGNQPQHF.

CDR3 DNA: TGTGCCAGCAGCTTTGAGTTCCAGGAGTACGAGCAGTACTTC. It codes for CASSFEFQEYEQYF. The chain recombines TRBV11-2 with TRBJ2-7; D call uncertain. The germline V gene has CDR1 SGHAT and CDR2 FQNNGV. Trimming stripped 3 bases from V and 4 bases from J, with 13 bases between. The CDR3 length is 14 residues.

The CDR3 nucleotides are TGTGCCAGCAGAACCGGACGGACAGCCTACAATGAGCAGTTCTTC. Translation: CASRTGRTAYNEQFF. The chain joins TRBV6-5 to TRBJ2-1; a possible D gene is TRBD1 (6 bases). V was cut by 6 bases and J by 2 bases, with 14 bases left in between. The CDR3 sequence is 15 residues long. The germline gives CDR1 MNHEY, CDR2 SVGAGI.

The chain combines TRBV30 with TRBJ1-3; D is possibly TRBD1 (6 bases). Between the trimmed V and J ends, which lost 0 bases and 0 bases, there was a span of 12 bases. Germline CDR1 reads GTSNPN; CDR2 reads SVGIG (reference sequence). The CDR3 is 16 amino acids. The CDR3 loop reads CAWSVPGTNSGNTIYF. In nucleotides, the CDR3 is TGTGCCTGGAGTGTACCGGGGACAAACTCTGGAAACACCATATATTTT.

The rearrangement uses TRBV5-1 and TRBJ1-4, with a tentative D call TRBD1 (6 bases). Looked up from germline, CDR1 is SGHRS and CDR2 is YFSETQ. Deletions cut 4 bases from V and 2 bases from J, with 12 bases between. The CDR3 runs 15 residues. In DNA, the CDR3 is TGCGCCAGCAGCCTAACAGGGCCCACTAATGAAAAACTGTTTTTT. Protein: CASSLTGPTNEKLFF.

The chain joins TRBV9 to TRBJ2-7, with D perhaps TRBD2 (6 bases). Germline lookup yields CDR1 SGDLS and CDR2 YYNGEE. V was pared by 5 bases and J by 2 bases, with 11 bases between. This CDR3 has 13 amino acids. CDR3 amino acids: CASSSGETYEQYF. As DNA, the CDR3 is TGTGCCAGCAGTTCGGGAGAAACCTACGAGCAGTACTTC.

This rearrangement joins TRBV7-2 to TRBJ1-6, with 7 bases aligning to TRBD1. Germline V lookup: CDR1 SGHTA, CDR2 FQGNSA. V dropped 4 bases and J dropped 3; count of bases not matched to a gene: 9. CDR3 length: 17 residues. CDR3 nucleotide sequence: TGTGCCAGCAGCTCCGGGAAGGACAGGAACTATAATTCACCCCTCCACTTT. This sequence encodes CASSSGKDRNYNSPLHF.